This TCR beta chain is from a study of T cell responses to AZD1222 COVID-19 vaccine. Study summary: Second-dose intervals of approximately 4 or approximately 12 weeks were pooled.

Libraries were prepared by immunoSEQ multiplex PCR; TCRdb keeps only in-frame clonotypes and omits some of them. This table has 100,000 to 150,000 clones, approximately 85% appearing once. Here the sequenced sample was peripheral blood, taken on day 0 of AZD1222 vaccination. The source is an adult in good health.

Here the CDR3 DNA reads TGTGCCTGGATTCAGGGGCCCACCGAGCAGTACTTC. Amino acid sequence: CAWIQGPTEQYF. This chain connects TRBV30 to TRBJ2-7; D possibly corresponds to TRBD1 (6 bases). The CDR3 has 12 amino acids. Germline-derived CDR1 and CDR2 are GTSNPN and SVGIG (reference sequence). V lost 4 bases to trimming and J lost 6 bases, with 13 bases between them.